Reported below is one T cell receptor beta chain. Documented time point: pretreatment peripheral blood. Trimming took 7 bases from V and 3 from J, leaving 23 bases between them. This CDR3 comprises 16 residues. The germline V gene has CDR1 SGHRS and CDR2 YFSETQ. Assay used: immunoSEQ multiplex PCR; TCRdb lists only in-frame clones, some missing. The sample gives 70,000 to 75,000 clones, 80% to 85% of which show up once; approximately 10% is in the top ten. The data derive from a study of PD-L1 blockade in urothelial cancer. At the level of the study: There were a median of about 150,000 T cells in blood samples.

The chain employs TRBV5-1 and TRBJ2-7, with a possible D match to TRBD1 (6 bases). The sample in question was PBMCs, obtained around atezolizumab (anti-PD-L1) treatment. The receptor comes from a woman in her sixties or seventies with urothelial cancer. CDR3 residues: CASGPDLTGNHYEQYF. The CDR3 region has the DNA TGCGCCAGCGGCCCCGACCTGACAGGCAACCACTACGAGCAGTACTTC.